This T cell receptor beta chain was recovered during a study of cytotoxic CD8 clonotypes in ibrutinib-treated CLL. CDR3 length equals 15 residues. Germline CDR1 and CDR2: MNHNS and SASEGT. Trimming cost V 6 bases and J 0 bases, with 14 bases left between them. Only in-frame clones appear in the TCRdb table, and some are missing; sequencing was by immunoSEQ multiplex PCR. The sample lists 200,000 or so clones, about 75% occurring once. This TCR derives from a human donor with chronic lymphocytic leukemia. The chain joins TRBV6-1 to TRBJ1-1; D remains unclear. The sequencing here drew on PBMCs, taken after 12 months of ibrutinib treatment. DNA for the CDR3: TGTGCCAGCAGCGTTTTCGACACCTTGAACACTGAAGCTTTCTTT. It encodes CASSVFDTLNTEAFF.